The sequence of this T cell receptor beta chain was determined in a study of T cell clusters in autoimmune cytopenias. For the study at large: TRB sequencing had a median approximately 53,000 reads and about 2,400 distinct clonotypes per sample.

TRB rearrangements were amplified by touch-down multiplex PCR with mixed TRB-A/B primers. TCRdb reprocessed the multiplex PCR reads and reports one entry per CDR3 protein, with no DNA. Its table records over 5,000 distinct CDR3 sequences. The germline V gene has CDR1 LNHDA and CDR2 SQIVND (reference sequence). The CDR3 totals 17 residues. Each sample's input was around 250 ng genomic DNA, 30,000 to 45,000 genome equivalents. Sequenced input: peripheral blood. The chain carries TRBV19 and TRBJ1-3; TCRdb's assignment of TRBD1 cannot be checked, as there is no DNA. The TCR comes from a human donor with an autoimmune cytopenia or autoimmune hepatitis (not recorded which). CDR3 region: CASSTGAGGTKVETIYF.